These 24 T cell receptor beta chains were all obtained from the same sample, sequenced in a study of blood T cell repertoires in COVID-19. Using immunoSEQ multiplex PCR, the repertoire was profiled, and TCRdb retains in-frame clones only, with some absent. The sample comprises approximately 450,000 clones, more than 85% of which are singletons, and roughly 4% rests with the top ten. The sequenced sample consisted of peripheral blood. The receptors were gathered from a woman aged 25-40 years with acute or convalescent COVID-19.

The CDR3 is CASSPRGNFVSGNTIYF. The CDR3 coding sequence is TGTGCCAGCAGCCCAAGAGGTAACTTCGTCTCTGGAAACACCATATATTTT. The chain has TRBV9 and TRBJ1-3; D gene unclear. The CDR3 totals 17 residues. Germline CDR1 and CDR2: SGDLS and YYNGEE. The germline V and J ends were trimmed by 4 bases and 0 bases, with 17 bases remaining between them.

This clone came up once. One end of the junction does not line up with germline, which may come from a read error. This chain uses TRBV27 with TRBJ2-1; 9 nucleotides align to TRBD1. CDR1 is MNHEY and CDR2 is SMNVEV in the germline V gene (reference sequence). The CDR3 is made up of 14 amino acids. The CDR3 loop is CASSFGTGFNEQFF. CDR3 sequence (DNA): TGTGCTAGCAGTTTCGGGACAGGGTTTAATGAGCAGTTCTTC.

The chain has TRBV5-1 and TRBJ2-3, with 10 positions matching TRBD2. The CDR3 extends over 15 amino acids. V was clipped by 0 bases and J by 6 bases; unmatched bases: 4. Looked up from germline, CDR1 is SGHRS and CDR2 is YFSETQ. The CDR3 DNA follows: TGCGCCAGCAGCTTGGAGCTAGCGGGGGTGGATACGCAGTATTTT. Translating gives CASSLELAGVDTQYF.

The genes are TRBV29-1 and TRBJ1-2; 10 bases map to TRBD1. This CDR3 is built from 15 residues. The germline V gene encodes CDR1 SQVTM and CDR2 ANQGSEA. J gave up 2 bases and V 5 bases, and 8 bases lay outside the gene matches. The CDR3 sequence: CSVSGWDRGNYGYTF. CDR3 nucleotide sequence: TGCAGCGTTTCAGGTTGGGACAGGGGCAACTATGGCTACACCTTC.

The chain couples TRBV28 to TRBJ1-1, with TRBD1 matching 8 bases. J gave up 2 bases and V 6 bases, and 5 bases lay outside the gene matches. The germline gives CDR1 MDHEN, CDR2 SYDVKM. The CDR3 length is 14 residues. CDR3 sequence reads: CASSNQGANTEAFF. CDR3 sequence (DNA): TGTGCCAGCAGCAACCAGGGGGCTAACACTGAAGCTTTCTTT. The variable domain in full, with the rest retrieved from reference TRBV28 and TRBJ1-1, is DVKVTQSSRYLVKRTGEKVFLECVQDMDHENMFWYRQDPGLGLRLIYFSYDVKMKEKGDIPEGYSVSREKKERFSLILESASTNQTSMYLCASSNQGANTEAFFGQGTRLTVV.

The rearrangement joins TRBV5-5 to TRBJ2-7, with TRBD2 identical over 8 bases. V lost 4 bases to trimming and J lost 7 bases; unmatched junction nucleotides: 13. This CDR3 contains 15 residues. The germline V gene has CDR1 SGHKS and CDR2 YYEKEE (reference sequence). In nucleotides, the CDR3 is TGTGCCAGCAGCCCGGAGGGGACTAGTGCCCTAGAGCAGTACTTC. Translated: CASSPEGTSALEQYF.

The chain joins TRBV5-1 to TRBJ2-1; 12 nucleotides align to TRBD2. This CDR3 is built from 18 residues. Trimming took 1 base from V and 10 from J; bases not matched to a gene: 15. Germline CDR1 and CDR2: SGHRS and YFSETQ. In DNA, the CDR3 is TGCGCCAGCAGCTTGCTCTTTACCGGGACTAGCGGGTCCTGGGAGCAGTTCTTC. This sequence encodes CASSLLFTGTSGSWEQFF.

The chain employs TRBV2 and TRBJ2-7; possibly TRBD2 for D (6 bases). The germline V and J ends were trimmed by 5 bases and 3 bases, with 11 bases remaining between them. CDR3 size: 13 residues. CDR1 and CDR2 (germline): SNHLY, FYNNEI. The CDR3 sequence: CASSTSFIYEQYF. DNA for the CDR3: TGTGCCAGCAGTACTAGCTTTATCTACGAGCAGTACTTC.

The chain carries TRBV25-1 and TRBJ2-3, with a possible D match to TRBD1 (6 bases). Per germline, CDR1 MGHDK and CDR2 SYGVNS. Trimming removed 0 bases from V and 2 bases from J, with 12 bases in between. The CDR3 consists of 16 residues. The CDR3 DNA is TGTGCCAGCAGTGAATATGGTAGGGGGTACACAGATACGCAGTATTTT. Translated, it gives CASSEYGRGYTDTQYF. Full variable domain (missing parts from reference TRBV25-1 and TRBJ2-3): EADIYQTPRYLVIGTGKKITLECSQTMGHDKMYWYQQDPGMELHLIHYSYGVNSTEKGDLSSESTVSRIRTEHFPLTLESARPSHTSQYLCASSEYGRGYTDTQYFGPGTRLTVL.

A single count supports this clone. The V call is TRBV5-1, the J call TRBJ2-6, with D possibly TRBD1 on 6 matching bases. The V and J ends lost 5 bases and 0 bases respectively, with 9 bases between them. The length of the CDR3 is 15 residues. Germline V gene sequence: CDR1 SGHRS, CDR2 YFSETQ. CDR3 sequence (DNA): TGCGCCAGCAGTGTGGGGGCCTCTGGGGCCAACGTCCTGACTTTC. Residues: CASSVGASGANVLTF. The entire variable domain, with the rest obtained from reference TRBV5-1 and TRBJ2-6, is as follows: KAGVTQTPRYLIKTRGQQVTLSCSPISGHRSVSWYQQTPGQGLQFLFEYFSETQRNKGNFPGRFSGRQFSNSRSEMNVSTLELGDSALYLCASSVGASGANVLTFGAGSRLTVL.

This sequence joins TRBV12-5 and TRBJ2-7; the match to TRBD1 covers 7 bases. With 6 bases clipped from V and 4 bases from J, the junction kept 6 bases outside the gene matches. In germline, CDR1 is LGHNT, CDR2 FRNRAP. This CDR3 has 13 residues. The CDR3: CASGKGQLYEQYF. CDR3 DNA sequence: TGTGCTAGTGGGAAGGGACAGTTGTACGAGCAGTACTTC.

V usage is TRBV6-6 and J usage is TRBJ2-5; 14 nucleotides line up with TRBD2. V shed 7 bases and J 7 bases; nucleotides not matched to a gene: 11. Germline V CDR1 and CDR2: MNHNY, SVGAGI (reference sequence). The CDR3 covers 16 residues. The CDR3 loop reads CASTPLVTSGGGTQYF. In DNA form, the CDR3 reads TGTGCCAGCACTCCACTGGTGACTAGCGGGGGGGGGACCCAGTACTTC.

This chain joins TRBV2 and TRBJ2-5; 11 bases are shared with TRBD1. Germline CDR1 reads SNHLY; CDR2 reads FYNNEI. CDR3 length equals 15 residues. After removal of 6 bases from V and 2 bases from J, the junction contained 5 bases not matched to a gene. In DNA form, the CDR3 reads TGTGCCAGCAGCGCGGACAGGGGGCCACAAGAGACCCAGTACTTC. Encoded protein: CASSADRGPQETQYF. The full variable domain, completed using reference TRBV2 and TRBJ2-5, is EPEVTQTPSHQVTQMGQEVILRCVPISNHLYFYWYRQILGQKVEFLVSFYNNEISEKSEIFDDQFSVERPDGSNFTLKIRSTKLEDSAMYFCASSADRGPQETQYFGPGTRLLVL.

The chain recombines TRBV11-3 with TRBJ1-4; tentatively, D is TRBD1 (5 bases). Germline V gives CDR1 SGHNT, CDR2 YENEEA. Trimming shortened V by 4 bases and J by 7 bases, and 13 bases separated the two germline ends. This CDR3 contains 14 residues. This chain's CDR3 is CASSSRQYREKLFF. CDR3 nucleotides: TGTGCCAGCAGCTCCCGACAGTATCGTGAAAAACTGTTTTTT.

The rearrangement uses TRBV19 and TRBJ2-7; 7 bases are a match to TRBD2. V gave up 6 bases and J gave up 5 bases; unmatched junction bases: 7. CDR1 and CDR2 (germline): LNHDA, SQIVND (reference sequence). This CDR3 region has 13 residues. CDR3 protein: CASSPRGVHEQYF. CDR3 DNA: TGTGCCAGTAGCCCCCGGGGGGTCCACGAGCAGTACTTC. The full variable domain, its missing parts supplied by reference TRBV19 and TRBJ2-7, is DGGITQSPKYLFRKEGQNVTLSCEQNLNHDAMYWYRQDPGQGLRLIYYSQIVNDFQKGDIAEGYSVSREKKESFPLTVTSAQKNPTAFYLCASSPRGVHEQYFGPGTRLTVT.

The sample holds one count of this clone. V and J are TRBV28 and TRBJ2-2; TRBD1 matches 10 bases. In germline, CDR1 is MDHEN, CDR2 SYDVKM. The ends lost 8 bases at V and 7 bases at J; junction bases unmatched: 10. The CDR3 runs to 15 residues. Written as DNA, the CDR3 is TGTGCCAGCGAATCGGGACAGGGGTTAGACGGGGAGCTGTTTTTT. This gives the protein CASESGQGLDGELFF.

CDR3 amino acids: CASSLGLGETQYF. The CDR3 region has the DNA TGTGCCAGCAGCTTGGGACTAGGGGAGACCCAGTACTTC. The chain recombines TRBV7-2 with TRBJ2-5; 8 nucleotides line up with TRBD2. Trimming cost V 3 bases and J 5 bases; bases outside gene matches: 2. Germline V gives CDR1 SGHTA, CDR2 FQGNSA. This CDR3 is 13 amino acids long.

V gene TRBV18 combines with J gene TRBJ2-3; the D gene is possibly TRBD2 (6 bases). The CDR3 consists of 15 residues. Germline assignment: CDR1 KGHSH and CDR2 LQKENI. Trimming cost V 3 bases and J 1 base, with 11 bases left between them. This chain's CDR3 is CASSPGGVGTDTQYF. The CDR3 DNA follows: TGTGCCAGCTCACCGGGAGGAGTGGGCACAGATACGCAGTATTTT.

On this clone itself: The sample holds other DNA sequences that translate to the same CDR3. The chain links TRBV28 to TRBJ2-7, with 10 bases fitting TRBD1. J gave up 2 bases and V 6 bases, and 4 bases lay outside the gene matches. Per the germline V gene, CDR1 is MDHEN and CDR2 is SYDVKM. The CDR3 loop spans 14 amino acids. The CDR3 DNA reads TGTGCCAGCAGGGGGACAGGGGCGCCCTACGAGCAGTACTTC. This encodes CASRGTGAPYEQYF. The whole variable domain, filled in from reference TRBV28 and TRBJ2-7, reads DVKVTQSSRYLVKRTGEKVFLECVQDMDHENMFWYRQDPGLGLRLIYFSYDVKMKEKGDIPEGYSVSREKKERFSLILESASTNQTSMYLCASRGTGAPYEQYFGPGTRLTVT.

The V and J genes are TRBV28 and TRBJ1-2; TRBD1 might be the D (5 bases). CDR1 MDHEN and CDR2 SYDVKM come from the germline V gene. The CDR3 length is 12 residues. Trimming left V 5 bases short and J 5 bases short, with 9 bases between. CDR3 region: CASSKGRYGYTF. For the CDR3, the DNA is TGTGCCAGCAGTAAGGGGAGGTATGGCTACACCTTC.

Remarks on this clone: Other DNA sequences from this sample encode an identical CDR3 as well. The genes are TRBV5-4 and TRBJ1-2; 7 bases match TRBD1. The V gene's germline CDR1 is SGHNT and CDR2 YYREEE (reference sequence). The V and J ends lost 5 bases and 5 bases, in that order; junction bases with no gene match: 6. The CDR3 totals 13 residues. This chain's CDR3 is CASSPDRVYGYTF. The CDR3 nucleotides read TGTGCCAGCAGTCCCGACAGGGTGTATGGCTACACCTTC. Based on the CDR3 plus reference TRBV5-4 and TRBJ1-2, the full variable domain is ETGVTQSPTHLIKTRGQQVTLRCSSQSGHNTVSWYQQALGQGPQFIFQYYREEENGRGNFPPRFSGLQFPNYSSELNVNALELDDSALYLCASSPDRVYGYTFGSGTRLTVV.

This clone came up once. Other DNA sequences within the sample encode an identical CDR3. The DNA for the CDR3 is TGTGCCAGCAGCGCTAGCGGGGGGGCCGGGGAGACCCAGTACTTC. Protein: CASSASGGAGETQYF. The chain is built from TRBV7-3 and TRBJ2-5; 12 bases agree with TRBD2. The CDR3 has 15 amino acids. The trim removed 5 bases at V and 5 bases at J, leaving 6 bases unmatched. Germline V gene sequence: CDR1 SGHTA, CDR2 FQGTGA.

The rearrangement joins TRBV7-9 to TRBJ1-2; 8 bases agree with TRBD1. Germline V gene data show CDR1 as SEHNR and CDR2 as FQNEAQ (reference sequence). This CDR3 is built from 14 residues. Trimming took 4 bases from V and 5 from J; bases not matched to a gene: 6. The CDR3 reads CASSSDRAFYGYTF. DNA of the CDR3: TGTGCCAGCAGCTCGGACAGGGCCTTTTATGGCTACACCTTC.

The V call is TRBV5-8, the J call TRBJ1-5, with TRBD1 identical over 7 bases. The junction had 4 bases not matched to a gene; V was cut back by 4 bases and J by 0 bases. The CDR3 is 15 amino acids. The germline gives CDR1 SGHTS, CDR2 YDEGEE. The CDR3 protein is CASSLGQSSNQPQHF. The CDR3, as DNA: TGTGCCAGCAGCCTGGGACAGAGTAGCAATCAGCCCCAGCATTTT.